The 20 T cell receptor beta chains below come from one sample, sequenced in a study of regulatory T cells in long-lasting Graves disease. As to time point: newly diagnosed GD, antithyroid drugs for less than 3 months. From RNA extracted from PBMCs, the TCR library was made. Construction of the TCR beta libraries employed iRepertoire HTBI primers in conjunction with Arm-PCR of CDR3 regions. TCRdb used MiXCR to reprocess the multiplex PCR reads, holding one entry per CDR3 protein. Found here are 240,000 or so distinct CDR3 sequences, roughly a fifth of them singletons; the top ten hold 11% to 15%. The sample consisted of peripheral blood mononuclear cells (PBMCs), taken at new diagnosis, from a patient treated with antithyroid drugs. The receptors stem from a female donor with Graves disease.

This chain links TRBV28 with TRBJ2-3; possibly TRBD1 or TRBD2 for D (5 bases each). The CDR3 contains 12 residues. Germline V gene sequence: CDR1 MDHEN, CDR2 SYDVKM. Trimming removed 6 bases from V and 9 bases from J, with 13 bases in between. CDR3 loop: CASSSGTQTQYF. The DNA of the CDR3 is TGTGCCAGCAGCTCCGGGACGCAAACGCAGTATTTT.

This clonotype was picked up many times. The chain combines TRBV28 with TRBJ2-7, with D possibly being TRBD1 (5 bases). This CDR3 contains 16 residues. V was pared by 4 bases and J by 3 bases, with 19 bases between. CDR1 is MDHEN, CDR2 SYDVKM, per germline. In DNA, the CDR3 is TGTGCCAGCAGTTGGACGCCTGGACAAGGAGACTACGAGCAGTACTTC. Translation: CASSWTPGQGDYEQYF.

This clonotype showed up many times. J is TRBJ1-2 and V is TRBV11-2, with 7 bases aligning to TRBD1. Per germline, CDR1 SGHAT and CDR2 FQNNGV. CDR3 length equals 16 residues. V lost 2 bases to trimming and J lost 3 bases; unmatched junction nucleotides: 9. Here the CDR3 DNA reads TGTGCCAGCAGCTTAAATCCAGGGGGGCAGGACTATGGCTACACCTTC. Its protein product is CASSLNPGGQDYGYTF. The full variable domain, completed using reference TRBV11-2 and TRBJ1-2, is EAGVAQSPRYKIIEKRQSVAFWCNPISGHATLYWYQQILGQGPKLLIQFQNNGVVDDSQLPKDRFSAERLKGVDSTLKIQPAKLEDSAVYLCASSLNPGGQDYGYTFGSGTRLTVV.

A remark on this clonotype: A far larger clone is a single base away, which makes a read error likely. The rearrangement uses TRBV7-9 and TRBJ2-2; 14 bases match TRBD2. Looked up from germline, CDR1 is SEHNR and CDR2 is FQNEAQ (reference sequence). The V and J ends lost 6 bases and 5 bases, in that order; junction bases with no gene match: 17. This CDR3 is built from 20 residues. CDR3 DNA: TGTGCCAGCAGTGAAACGCCGAGACTAGCGGGAGGGCCGTGGACCGGGGAGCTGTTTTTT. Its protein is CASSETPRLAGGPWTGELFF.

This clonotype appeared many times. The chain combines TRBV7-2 with TRBJ2-3; 9 bases match TRBD2. Germline lookup yields CDR1 SGHTA and CDR2 FQGNSA. The CDR3 is made up of 17 amino acids. J gave up 4 bases and V 5 bases, and 13 bases lay outside the gene matches. The CDR3 is CASSASRRGGGSDTQYF. CDR3 coding DNA: TGTGCCAGCAGCGCCTCGCGGCGGGGGGGCGGGTCAGATACGCAGTATTTT.

At least ten counts were recorded for this clonotype. The genes are TRBV4-3 and TRBJ2-3; perhaps D is TRBD1 or TRBD2 (5 bases each). From germline, CDR1 is LGHNA and CDR2 YSLEER. The CDR3 extends over 18 amino acids. Trimming shortened V by 2 bases and J by 4 bases, and 22 bases separated the two germline ends. Here the CDR3 DNA reads TGCGCCAGCAGCCAACACGGGGCCAGGTCCCAGGGCGCAGATACGCAGTATTTT. It specifies CASSQHGARSQGADTQYF.

This clonotype was found many times. This chain connects TRBV29-1 to TRBJ2-7; D is possibly TRBD1 or TRBD2 (5 bases each). Trimming took off 6 bases at V and 6 bases at J, with 12 bases between the two ends. This CDR3 spans 11 amino acids. Germline loops: CDR1 SQVTM, CDR2 ANQGSEA. Written as DNA, the CDR3 is TGCAGCGTAGCCAGGGACGGCGAGCAGTACTTC. This encodes CSVARDGEQYF.

This clonotype was found many times. The V and J genes are TRBV7-2 and TRBJ2-7; 8 bases fit TRBD2. With 0 bases clipped from V and 5 bases from J, the junction kept 3 bases outside the gene matches. Per germline, CDR1 SGHTA and CDR2 FQGNSA. The CDR3 is made up of 14 amino acids. The CDR3 sequence is CASSLASGGNEQYF. In nucleotides, the CDR3 is TGTGCCAGCAGCTTAGCCTCGGGGGGGAACGAGCAGTACTTC.

This clonotype was seen repeatedly, ten times or more. The chain carries TRBV20-1 and TRBJ1-5, with D possibly matching TRBD1 (6 bases). The V and J ends lost 3 bases and 2 bases respectively, with 14 bases between them. Germline loops: CDR1 DFQATT, CDR2 SNEGSKA (reference sequence). The CDR3 has 15 amino acids. The CDR3 DNA sequence: TGCAGTGCTAGGGAGGGGGGGGTTGGCAATCAGCCCCAGCATTTT. Its protein product is CSAREGGVGNQPQHF.

The table lists this clonotype with many counts. Relative to the germline gene, one junction end is altered; a read error may explain this. J is TRBJ2-2 and V is TRBV5-1, with D perhaps matching TRBD2 (5 bases). This CDR3 region has 15 residues. Germline values: CDR1 SGHRS, CDR2 YFSETQ. The CDR3 here is CASSRTGRGTGELFF. CDR3 nucleotides: TGTGCCAGCAGCCGGACCGGACGGGGCACCGGGGAGCTGTTTTTT.

This clonotype has a count of ten or more. The germline gene is not matched at one end of the junction; a read error may be the cause. CDR3 sequence (DNA): TGTGCCAGCAGGCACGACAGGGGGCGAGGCACTGGAGCTTTCTTT. This gives the protein CASRHDRGRGTGAFF. V is TRBV2 and J is TRBJ1-1, with 10 nucleotides matching TRBD1. This CDR3 is 15 amino acids long. Germline CDR1 and CDR2: SNHLY and FYNNEI. Drawing the rest from reference TRBV2 and TRBJ1-1, the complete variable domain is EPEVTQTPSHQVTQMGQEVILRCVPISNHLYFYWYRQILGQKVEFLVSFYNNEISEKSEIFDDQFSVERPDGSNFTLKIRSTKLEDSAMYFCASRHDRGRGTGAFFGQGTRLTVV.

As regards this clonotype: A read error is likely here: a far larger clone is one base away. The chain combines TRBV7-9 with TRBJ1-6, with 8 bases matching TRBD1. The germline gives CDR1 SEHNR, CDR2 FQNEAQ (reference sequence). The CDR3 runs 15 residues. In DNA form, the CDR3 reads TGTGCCAGCAGCCCACGGGACAGGACAGGATCACCCCCCCACTTT. As protein: CASSPRDRTGSPPHF. The full variable domain, in which reference TRBV7-9 and TRBJ1-6 provide the parts outside the CDR3, is DTGVSQNPRHKITKRGQNVTFRCDPISEHNRLYWYRQTLGQGPEFLTYFQNEAQLEKSRLLSDRFSAERPKGSFSTLEIQRTEQGDSAMYLCASSPRDRTGSPPHFGNGTRLTVT.

This rearrangement joins TRBV29-1 to TRBJ1-1; D gene uncertain. Germline CDR1 is SQVTM and CDR2 is ANQGSEA. This CDR3 has 12 residues. Trimming took off 3 bases at V and 4 bases at J, with 9 bases between the two ends. The CDR3 coding sequence is TGCAGCGTTGACATTAGTGGCACTGAAGCTTTCTTT. Its protein is CSVDISGTEAFF.

This clonotype has ten or more counts. The chain joins TRBV30 to TRBJ1-2, with D tentatively TRBD1 (5 bases). CDR1 and CDR2 from the germline V gene are GTSNPN and SVGIG (reference sequence). This CDR3 spans 13 amino acids. Deletions cut 4 bases from V and 4 bases from J, with 13 bases between. CDR3 sequence (DNA): TGTGCCTGGAATCGTCAGGGCCCCTATGGCTACACCTTC. Protein sequence: CAWNRQGPYGYTF. Full variable domain (missing parts from reference TRBV30 and TRBJ1-2): SQTIHQWPATLVQPVGSPLSLECTVEGTSNPNLYWYRQAAGRGLQLLFYSVGIGQISSEVPQNLSASRPQDRQFILSSKKLLLSDSGFYLCAWNRQGPYGYTFGSGTRLTVV.

This clonotype was counted at least ten times. The chain has TRBV3-1 and TRBJ2-7; possibly TRBD2 for D (5 bases). The V and J ends lost 5 bases and 3 bases respectively, with 17 bases between them. Per the germline V gene, CDR1 is LGHDT and CDR2 is YNNKEL (reference sequence). The CDR3 runs to 15 residues. For the CDR3, the DNA is TGTGCCAGCAGCAACACTAGTCCCCGGGTCTACGAGCAGTACTTC. Its translation: CASSNTSPRVYEQYF.

This clonotype appeared many times. This sequence joins TRBV28 and TRBJ2-2, with 7 bases aligning to TRBD2. Germline V gene sequence: CDR1 MDHEN, CDR2 SYDVKM. Trimming cost V 5 bases and J 4 bases; bases outside gene matches: 4. The CDR3 has 14 residues. CDR3 residues: CASSVAGPTGELFF. CDR3 nucleotide sequence: TGTGCCAGCAGTGTAGCGGGTCCCACCGGGGAGCTGTTTTTT.

This clonotype was observed many times. The V gene is TRBV2, the J gene TRBJ1-3; D not certain. V lost 6 bases and J lost 0, with 6 bases in between. The CDR3 totals 13 residues. In germline, CDR1 is SNHLY, CDR2 FYNNEI. The CDR3, as DNA: TGTGCCAGCAGCTCCTACTCTGGAAACACCATATATTTT. It yields the protein CASSSYSGNTIYF.

This clonotype was detected ten times or more. The CDR3 DNA follows: TGTGCCAGCAGTTATCAGTCGAACACTGAAGCTTTCTTT. This gives the protein CASSYQSNTEAFF. V and J are TRBV6-5 and TRBJ1-1, with D hard to call. The CDR3 length is 13 residues. Looked up from germline, CDR1 is MNHEY and CDR2 is SVGAGI. V was cut by 3 bases and J by 1 base, with 6 bases left in between.

This rearrangement joins TRBV11-2 to TRBJ2-1, with 10 positions matching TRBD2. Germline CDR1 and CDR2: SGHAT and FQNNGV. The CDR3 has 15 amino acids. Trimming at V came to 6 bases and at J to 6 bases, leaving 8 bases not matched to a gene. The CDR3 sequence: CASSPGTSAVNEQFF. The CDR3, as DNA: TGTGCCAGCAGTCCCGGGACTAGCGCTGTCAATGAGCAGTTCTTC.

The rearrangement joins TRBV29-1 to TRBJ1-2; 8 nucleotides align to TRBD1. V shed 6 bases, J shed 3 bases, and the junction held 6 bases outside the gene matches. The CDR3 totals 13 residues. CDR1 SQVTM and CDR2 ANQGSEA come from the germline V gene. Here the CDR3 reads CSVVGQGDYGYTF. The DNA of the CDR3 is TGCAGCGTGGTAGGACAGGGTGACTATGGCTACACCTTC.